This T cell receptor beta chain was captured in a study of T cell responses to AZD1222 COVID-19 vaccine. Whole-study findings and limits: An increase in Spike-specific TCR breadth and depth was observed after two AZD1222 doses. Repertoires were sampled only after the peak T cell response.

V was clipped by 7 bases and J by 6 bases, with 18 bases between them. CDR3 length equals 15 residues. In germline, CDR1 is SNHLY, CDR2 FYNNEI. Note on this clone: What it binds is not known.

Data came from immunoSEQ multiplex PCR; TCRdb stores just in-frame clones and leaves some out. The sample lists about 160,000 clones; 92% were seen once. The clonotype originates from an adult in good health. The chain uses TRBV2 and TRBJ1-4; the D gene is possibly TRBD1 (5 bases). The sample was peripheral blood, taken on day 0 of MenACWY control vaccination. CDR3 DNA sequence: TGTGCCAGCACAGTGAGGGGACCGGAGCATGAAAAACTGTTTTTT. The encoded protein is CASTVRGPEHEKLFF.